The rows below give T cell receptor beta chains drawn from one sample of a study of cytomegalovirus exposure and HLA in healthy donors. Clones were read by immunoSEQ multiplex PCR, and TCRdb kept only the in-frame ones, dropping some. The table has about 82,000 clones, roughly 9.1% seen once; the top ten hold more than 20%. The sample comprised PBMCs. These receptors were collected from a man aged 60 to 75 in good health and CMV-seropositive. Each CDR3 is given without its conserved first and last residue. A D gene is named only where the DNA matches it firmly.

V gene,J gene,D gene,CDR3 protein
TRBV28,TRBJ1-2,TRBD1,ASSPGQGANGYT
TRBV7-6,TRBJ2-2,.,ASSPRTALGELF
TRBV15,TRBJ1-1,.,ATSRREGRAF
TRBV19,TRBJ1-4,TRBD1,ATRGLGTANEKLF
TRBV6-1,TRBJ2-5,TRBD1,AIRTGGLETQY
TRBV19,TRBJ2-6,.,ASSPGSGANVLT
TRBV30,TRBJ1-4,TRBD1,AWRRDRGSEKLF
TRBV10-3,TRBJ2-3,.,AISESGLQISTDTQY
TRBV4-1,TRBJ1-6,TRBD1,ASSQLPGTDNSPLH
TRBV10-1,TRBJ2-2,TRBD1,ASSESTGGTGELF
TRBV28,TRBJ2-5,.,ASSPSWGRETQY
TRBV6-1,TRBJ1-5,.,ASSATTGSQPQH
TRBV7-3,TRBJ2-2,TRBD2,ASSLGTTNTGELF
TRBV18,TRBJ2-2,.,ASSPDRNTGELF
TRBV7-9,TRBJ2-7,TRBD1,ASSLAKDRGQYEQY
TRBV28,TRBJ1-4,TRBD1,ASSPTGTGKGKLF
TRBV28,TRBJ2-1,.,ASTSGSVYPEQF
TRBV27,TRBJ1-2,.,ASSFAGRIGYT
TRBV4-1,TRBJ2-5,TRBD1,ASSQPGQGRETQY
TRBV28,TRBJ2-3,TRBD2,ASSGPGLAGRTDTQY
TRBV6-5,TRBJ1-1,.,ASSLGSGTEAF
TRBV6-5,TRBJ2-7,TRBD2,ASSPLAGGPYEQY
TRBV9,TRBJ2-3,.,ASSVGQVTDTQY
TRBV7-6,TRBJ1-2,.,ASSLDRDYGYT
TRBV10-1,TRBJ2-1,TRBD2,ASSRAGGPGGEQF
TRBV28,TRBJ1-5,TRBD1,ASSWTGNGNQPQH
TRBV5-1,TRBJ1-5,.,ASSFGGRDQPQH
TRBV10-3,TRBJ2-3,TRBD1,AMGTGVTDTQY
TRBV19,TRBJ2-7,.,ASSKARGYEQY
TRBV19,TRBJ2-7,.,ASSTETGISYEQY
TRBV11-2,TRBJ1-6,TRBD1,ASSGQVFYNSPLH
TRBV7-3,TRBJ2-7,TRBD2,ASSLSAGEAYEQY
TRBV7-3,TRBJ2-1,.,ASSSFEGGAEF
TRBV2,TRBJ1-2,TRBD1,ASRDRNYGYT
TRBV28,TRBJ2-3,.,ASSASRGWSTDTQY
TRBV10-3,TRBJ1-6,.,AIRQQGGNSPLH
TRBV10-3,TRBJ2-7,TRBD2,AIKMGGDPSYEQY
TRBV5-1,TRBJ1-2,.,ASSPAPGDTGYT
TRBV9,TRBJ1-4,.,ASSVASGGTFNEKLF
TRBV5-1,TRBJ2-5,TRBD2,ASTDLAGEETQY
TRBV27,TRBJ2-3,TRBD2,ASSRSGFTDTQY
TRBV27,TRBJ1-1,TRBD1,ASSPTGWTEAF
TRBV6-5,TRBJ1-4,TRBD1,ASSLDRGVEKLF
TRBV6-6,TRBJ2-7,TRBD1,ASSYSLGQGYEQY
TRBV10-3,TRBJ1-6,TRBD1,AISDGGQGGSPLH
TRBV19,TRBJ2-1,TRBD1,ASSIDRGYDEQF
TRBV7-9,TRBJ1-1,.,ASSGAGGTEAF
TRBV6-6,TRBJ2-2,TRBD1,ASSPGTGYTGELF
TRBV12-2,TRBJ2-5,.,ASRLRDRASQETQY
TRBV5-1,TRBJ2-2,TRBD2,ASSLAGQRGNTGELF
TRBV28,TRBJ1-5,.,ASARGFGNQPQH
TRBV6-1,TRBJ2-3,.,ASSRRDTDTQY
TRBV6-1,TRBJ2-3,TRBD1,ASIRGQGATDTQY
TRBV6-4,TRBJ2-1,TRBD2,ASSKGLAETSEQF
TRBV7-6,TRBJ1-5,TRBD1,ASSPRGQGLSRDQPQH
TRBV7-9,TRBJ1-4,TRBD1,ASSLETGPEKLF
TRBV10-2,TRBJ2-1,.,ASSGPALESYNEQF
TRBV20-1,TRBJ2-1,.,SALPHSEQF
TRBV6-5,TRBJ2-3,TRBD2,ASSSPGLAGADTRY
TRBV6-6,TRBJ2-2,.,ASSQGRSGELF